This TCR beta chain comes out of a study of shared clonotypes between healthy human individuals. Libraries were prepared by immunoSEQ multiplex PCR; TCRdb keeps only in-frame clonotypes and omits some of them. The sample holds 550,000 to 650,000 clones, 95% to 96% seen once. Naivety among CD8 cells was defined by CD45RO negativity and positive CCR7 selection, thereby excluding terminally differentiated effector memory CD45RA+ cells. The length of the CDR3 is 16 residues. V lost 6 bases, J lost 7 bases, and 14 bases stayed unmatched. The germline V gene has CDR1 MDHEN and CDR2 SYDVKM. Source material: naive CD8+ T cells sorted from blood. The chain recombines TRBV28 with TRBJ2-1, with 8 bases identical to TRBD2. The sequence came from a woman aged 25 to 39 in good health. The CDR3 nucleotides are TGTGCCAGCAGCTCATACGGGACTAGGTTCCGGAATGAGCAGTTCTTC. Protein: CASSSYGTRFRNEQFF.